The 3 T cell receptor beta chains in this list originate from one sample, sequenced in a study of T and B cells in COVID-19 patients. TRB rearrangements were amplified by multiplex PCR with BIOMED2 TRB-A/B primers. MiXCR, applied by TCRdb to the multiplex PCR reads, yields one record per CDR3 protein. The sample lists about 16,000 distinct CDR3 sequences; approximately 26% were seen once. From blood, roughly 240-550 ng of genomic DNA served as TRB template. Input material: blood. The receptor source for this set is a human donor who had recovered from COVID-19.

Remarks on this clonotype: This may be a read error, as it is one base from a much larger clone. This sequence joins TRBV7-6 and TRBJ2-2, with 10 bases aligning to TRBD2. V lost 5 bases to trimming and J lost 6 bases; unmatched junction nucleotides: 9. The germline V gene encodes CDR1 SGHVS and CDR2 FNYEAQ. The CDR3 runs to 16 residues. CDR3 protein: CASSLVLAGVAGELFF. CDR3 bases: TGTGCCAGCAGCCTCGTGCTAGCGGGAGTGGCCGGGGAGCTGTTTTTT.

This chain uses TRBV6-4 with TRBJ2-6, with D perhaps being TRBD1 or TRBD2 (5 bases each). Deletions cut 7 bases from V and 4 bases from J, with 11 bases between. This CDR3 spans 14 amino acids. The germline CDR1 and CDR2 sequences are MRHNA and SNTAGT. The CDR3 sequence is CASKTGLGANVLTF. In DNA form, the CDR3 reads TGTGCCAGCAAAACGGGGCTCGGGGCCAACGTCCTGACTTTC.

The rearrangement joins TRBV5-6 to TRBJ2-7; TRBD1 might be the D (5 bases). This CDR3 region has 18 residues. V dropped 0 bases and J dropped 0 bases, with 19 bases sitting between them. Germline CDR1 and CDR2: SGHDT and YYEEEE. CDR3 coding DNA: TGTGCCAGCAGCTTGGGAAGGGGTGTTGGCCGCCTCTCCTACGAGCAGTACTTC. Its protein product is CASSLGRGVGRLSYEQYF.